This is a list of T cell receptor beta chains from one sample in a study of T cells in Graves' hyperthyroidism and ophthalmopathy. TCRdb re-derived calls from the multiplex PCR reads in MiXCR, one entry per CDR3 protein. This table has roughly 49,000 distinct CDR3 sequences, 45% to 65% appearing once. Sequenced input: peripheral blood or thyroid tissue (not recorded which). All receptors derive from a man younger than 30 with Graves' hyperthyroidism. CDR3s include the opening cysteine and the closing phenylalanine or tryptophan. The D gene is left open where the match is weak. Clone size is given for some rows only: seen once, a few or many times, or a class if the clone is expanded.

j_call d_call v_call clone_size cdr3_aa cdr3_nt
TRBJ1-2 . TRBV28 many CASSPWTLGVGYTF TGTGCCAGCAGTCCCTGGACCCTCGGGGTAGGCTACACCTTC
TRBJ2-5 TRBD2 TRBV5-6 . CASSWTSDNEQYF TGTGCCAGCAGCTGGACTAGCGACAATGAGCAGTACTTC
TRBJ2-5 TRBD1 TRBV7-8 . CASSPGQGTFQETQYF TGTGCCAGCAGCCCGGGACAGGGGACCTTCCAAGAGACCCAGTACTTC
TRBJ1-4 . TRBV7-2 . CASSPRGGRAGEKLFF TGTGCCAGCAGCCCTAGGGGGGGGAGGGCTGGAGAAAAACTGTTTTTT
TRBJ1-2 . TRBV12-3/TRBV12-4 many CASSFEFVGYTF TGTGCCAGCAGTTTCGAGTTTGTGGGCTACACCTTC
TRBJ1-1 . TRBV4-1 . CASSHLPAHLEINTEAFF TGCGCCAGCAGCCATTTACCGGCACATCTGGAGATCAACACTGAAGCTTTCTTT
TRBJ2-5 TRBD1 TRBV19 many CASSKTGTGVVQETQYF TGTGCCAGTAGTAAAACCGGGACAGGGGTAGTCCAAGAGACCCAGTACTTC
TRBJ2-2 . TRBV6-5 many CASRGTYYTGELFF TGTGCCAGCAGAGGGACATATTACACCGGGGAGCTGTTTTTT
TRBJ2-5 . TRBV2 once CANQLNRDTQYF TGTGCCAACCAACTCAACCGGGACACCCAGTACTTC
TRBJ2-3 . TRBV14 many CASSQGSTQYF TGTGCCAGCAGCCAAGGTTCCACGCAGTATTTT
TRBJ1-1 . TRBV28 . CASSRTVPEAFF TGTGCCAGCAGCCGGACAGTCCCTGAAGCTTTCTTT
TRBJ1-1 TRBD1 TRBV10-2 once CASSVYWDRGLSTEAFF TGTGCCAGCAGCGTCTACTGGGACAGGGGCCTAAGCACTGAAGCTTTCTTT
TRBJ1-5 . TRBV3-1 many CASSRSTLSNQPQHF TGTGCCAGCAGCCGCTCTACGTTAAGCAATCAGCCCCAGCATTTT